Shown below are 28 T cell receptor beta chains from a single sample sequenced in a study of blood T cells in healthy people across ages. Using a J-beta primer mix together with a sample-barcoded 5' primer, a second PCR was run for 7 to 11 cycles. MiXCR was run by TCRdb on the 5' RACE reads, yielding one entry per CDR3 protein. The table shows 550,000 to 700,000 distinct CDR3 sequences, with approximately 25% occurring only once. The sample comprised blood. Every receptor here comes from a woman between 70 and 85 years old in good health.

This clonotype has more than one count but fewer than ten. The chain recombines TRBV7-9 with TRBJ2-5, with TRBD2 identical over 12 bases. The trim removed 4 bases at V and 3 bases at J, leaving 9 bases unmatched. The CDR3 is 17 residues long. The V gene's germline CDR1 is SEHNR and CDR2 FQNEAQ (reference sequence). The chain's CDR3 is CASSSSGTSGWEETQYF. The CDR3 DNA follows: TGTGCCAGCAGCTCGTCCGGGACTAGCGGGTGGGAAGAGACCCAGTACTTC.

The V gene is TRBV7-2, the J gene TRBJ2-2, with D perhaps assigned TRBD1 or TRBD2 (5 bases each). Germline V CDR1 and CDR2: SGHTA, FQGNSA. The CDR3 covers 16 residues. The V gene lost 5 bases and the J gene lost 10 bases, with 23 bases spanning the gap. The CDR3 protein is CASSAVAGTAPAELFF. The CDR3 coding sequence is TGTGCCAGCAGCGCCGTAGCCGGGACGGCTCCCGCGGAGCTGTTTTTT.

There are a few counts of this clonotype. The gene calls are TRBV7-8 and TRBJ1-3, with TRBD1 matching 9 bases. This CDR3 region has 17 residues. Trimming took 4 bases from V and 0 from J; bases not matched to a gene: 7. Germline-derived CDR1 and CDR2 are SGHVS and FQNEAQ. CDR3: CASSSGTGILSGNTIYF. The CDR3, as DNA: TGTGCCAGCAGCTCGGGGACAGGGATCCTCTCTGGAAACACCATATATTTT. Together with reference TRBV7-8 and TRBJ1-3, the CDR3 gives the full variable domain: GAGVSQSPRYKVAKRGQDVALRCDPISGHVSLFWYQQALGQGPEFLTYFQNEAQLDKSGLPSDRFFAERPEGSVSTLKIQRTQQEDSAVYLCASSSGTGILSGNTIYFGEGSWLTVV.

The rearrangement links TRBV7-2 to TRBJ2-7; TRBD1 aligns across 7 bases. V gave up 2 bases and J gave up 7 bases; unmatched junction bases: 14. Germline values: CDR1 SGHTA, CDR2 FQGNSA. This CDR3 has 16 residues. The CDR3 DNA reads TGTGCCAGCAGCTTACCCCGGGGCAGGGGGTTGAGTGAGCAGTACTTC. Protein product: CASSLPRGRGLSEQYF.

As regards this clonotype: It is likely a read error, because the conserved phenylalanine at the end of the CDR3 is missing. The V and J genes are TRBV6-6 and TRBJ2-3, with D uncertain. The CDR3 has 14 residues. Trimming stripped 5 bases from V and 0 bases from J, with 9 bases between. Germline V gene lookup returns CDR1 MNHNY and CDR2 SVGAGI (reference sequence). The CDR3: CASSRLSSTDTQYL. The CDR3 DNA is TGTGCCAGCAGTCGATTGTCAAGCACAGATACGCAGTATCTT.

The CDR3, as DNA: TGCAGTGCCACGGCCACTGAAGCTTTCTTT. Its protein is CSATATEAFF. The chain joins TRBV20-1 to TRBJ1-1, with unresolved D. This CDR3 comprises 10 residues. V was pared by 6 bases and J by 4 bases, with 6 bases between. Germline values: CDR1 DFQATT, CDR2 SNEGSKA (reference sequence).

This chain joins TRBV3-1 and TRBJ1-2; 9 bases line up with TRBD1. With 2 bases clipped from V and 4 bases from J, the junction kept 8 bases outside the gene matches. In germline, CDR1 is LGHDT, CDR2 YNNKEL (reference sequence). This CDR3 is 16 amino acids long. The CDR3 reads CASSQLGTGKSYGYTF. DNA of the CDR3: TGTGCCAGCAGCCAACTGGGGACAGGGAAGAGCTATGGCTACACCTTC.

The V and J genes are TRBV27 and TRBJ2-5; 15 bases line up with TRBD2. CDR1 is MNHEY and CDR2 is SMNVEV in the germline V gene (reference sequence). Trimming took 2 bases from V and 2 from J; bases not matched to a gene: 6. This CDR3 comprises 18 residues. The CDR3 loop reads CASSLRGLAGGRQETQYF. In nucleotides, the CDR3 is TGTGCCAGCAGTTTAAGAGGACTAGCGGGGGGGCGACAAGAGACCCAGTACTTC.

J is TRBJ2-7 and V is TRBV6-2 or TRBV6-3; 8 bases line up with TRBD2. The J segment lost 6 bases and the V segment lost 2 bases, leaving 21 bases of the junction unmatched. The CDR3 is 19 residues long. Germline V CDR1 and CDR2: MNHEY, SVGEGT. CDR3 coding DNA: TGTGCCAGCAGTTACCGGTACGCAATTTCCAGCGGGAGAGCCTGCGAGCAGTACTTC. Protein: CASSYRYAISSGRACEQYF.

This clonotype appeared many times. This chain connects TRBV12-3 or TRBV12-4 to TRBJ2-4; D is undetermined. CDR3 length: 14 residues. V lost 3 bases to trimming and J lost 4 bases, with 10 bases between them. The DNA for the CDR3 is TGTGCCAGCAGTTTCTCAAACGGAAAAAACATTCAGTACTTC. This encodes CASSFSNGKNIQYF.

This clonotype showed up just a few times. The chain uses TRBV7-2 and TRBJ1-1; D is unclear. The CDR3 runs to 12 residues. The V end lost 1 base, the J end lost 9 bases, and 9 bases lay between the germline ends. Looked up from germline, CDR1 is SGHTA and CDR2 is FQGNSA. The CDR3 coding sequence is TGTGCCAGCAGCTTAGACCGGCAGAAAGCTTTCTTT. It yields the protein CASSLDRQKAFF. The full variable domain, in which reference TRBV7-2 and TRBJ1-1 provide the parts outside the CDR3, is GAGVSQSPSNKVTEKGKDVELRCDPISGHTALYWYRQSLGQGLEFLIYFQGNSAPDKSGLPSDRFSAERTGGSVSTLTIQRTQQEDSAVYLCASSLDRQKAFFGQGTRLTVV.

The V and J genes are TRBV20-1 and TRBJ2-1; D remains unclear. The ends were cut back, 1 base at V and 4 bases at J, with 14 bases in the middle. The CDR3 contains 15 residues. The germline CDR1 and CDR2 sequences are DFQATT and SNEGSKA (reference sequence). The CDR3 here is CSARGVGRTYNEQFF. The DNA of the CDR3 is TGCAGTGCTAGAGGTGTCGGGCGCACATACAATGAGCAGTTCTTC.

This clonotype has only a few counts. The genes are TRBV3-1 and TRBJ2-7; TRBD2 matches at 11 bases. The CDR3 is 16 amino acids. V trimming: 4 bases; J trimming: 4 bases; junction bases outside the gene matches: 9. Germline CDR1 LGHDT, CDR2 YNNKEL (reference sequence). CDR3 nucleotide sequence: TGTGCCAGCAGCCGCTTTACCGGGACTAGCGGTTACGAGCAGTACTTC. Its translation: CASSRFTGTSGYEQYF.

The chain links TRBV18 to TRBJ2-5; TRBD2 matches 7 bases. The CDR3 runs 15 residues. V lost 3 bases and J lost 3; bases outside the gene matches: 7. From germline, CDR1 is KGHSH and CDR2 LQKENI. For the CDR3, the DNA is TGTGCCAGCTCACCGAACTCCGGGGGGAAAGAGACCCAGTACTTC. Translation: CASSPNSGGKETQYF.

The rearrangement joins TRBV3-1 to TRBJ1-3; D not resolved. Looked up from germline, CDR1 is LGHDT and CDR2 is YNNKEL (reference sequence). Trimming pared 7 bases from V and 0 bases from J, leaving 13 bases between. The CDR3 is 15 amino acids. CDR3 residues: CASTRGGRSGNTIYF. The DNA of the CDR3 is TGTGCCAGCACCCGAGGAGGGCGCTCTGGAAACACCATATATTTT. Full variable domain (rest looked up from reference TRBV3-1 and TRBJ1-3): DTAVSQTPKYLVTQMGNDKSIKCEQNLGHDTMYWYKQDSKKFLKIMFSYNNKELIINETVPNRFSPKSPDKAHLNLHINSLELGDSAVYFCASTRGGRSGNTIYFGEGSWLTVV.

This chain links TRBV12-3 or TRBV12-4 with TRBJ2-1, with TRBD1 as a possible D gene (6 bases). Near its end, the DNA agrees better with TRBJ2-7, so the J call may be wrong. This CDR3 spans 15 amino acids. The CDR3 loop reads CASSYREKRPYEQYF. CDR3 nucleotide sequence: TGTGCCAGCAGTTACAGGGAGAAAAGGCCCTACGAGCAGTACTTC.

This clonotype was observed a few times. The gene calls are TRBV3-1 and TRBJ2-6; D possibly corresponds to TRBD2 (5 bases). Trimming pared 4 bases from V and 2 bases from J, leaving 9 bases between. The CDR3 loop spans 15 amino acids. The V gene's germline CDR1 is LGHDT and CDR2 YNNKEL (reference sequence). DNA of the CDR3: TGTGCCAGCAGCCTCACTAGAACTGGGGCCAACGTCCTGACTTTC. Translated, it gives CASSLTRTGANVLTF. Based on the CDR3 plus reference TRBV3-1 and TRBJ2-6, the full variable domain is DTAVSQTPKYLVTQMGNDKSIKCEQNLGHDTMYWYKQDSKKFLKIMFSYNNKELIINETVPNRFSPKSPDKAHLNLHINSLELGDSAVYFCASSLTRTGANVLTFGAGSRLTVL.

J is TRBJ2-7 and V is TRBV20-1; 8 bases are shared with TRBD1. Looked up from germline, CDR1 is DFQATT and CDR2 is SNEGSKA (reference sequence). The J segment lost 4 bases and the V segment lost 2 bases, leaving 10 bases of the junction unmatched. This CDR3 is built from 15 residues. CDR3 in DNA: TGCAGTGCTAGATTTCCGGGGCAGGGGGCTTACGAGCAGTACTTC. This gives the protein CSARFPGQGAYEQYF.

The CDR3 protein is CASSLLEGLQETQYF. In DNA form, the CDR3 reads TGTGCCAGCAGTTTATTGGAGGGACTACAAGAGACCCAGTACTTC. This chain links TRBV28 with TRBJ2-5; 7 bases match TRBD2. The ends lost 1 base at V and 2 bases at J; junction bases unmatched: 4. The CDR3 has 15 residues. Germline loops: CDR1 MDHEN, CDR2 SYDVKM.

This clonotype was detected only a few times. The V and J genes are TRBV7-9 and TRBJ2-1, with TRBD2 identical over 8 bases. This CDR3 region has 16 residues. Germline V gene data show CDR1 as SEHNR and CDR2 as FQNEAQ (reference sequence). After removal of 5 bases from V and 3 bases from J, the junction contained 9 bases not matched to a gene. The CDR3 sequence is CASSPPGLGNYNEQFF. The CDR3 bases are TGTGCCAGCAGCCCACCGGGACTAGGCAACTACAATGAGCAGTTCTTC.

V is TRBV7-2 and J is TRBJ2-3; maybe TRBD1 (7 bases). Per the germline V gene, CDR1 is SGHTA and CDR2 is FQGNSA. This CDR3 has 16 residues. V lost 4 bases, J lost 0 bases, and 14 bases lay in between. Here the CDR3 reads CASSSQGGSSTDTQYF. The CDR3 DNA sequence: TGTGCCAGCAGCTCGCAGGGGGGCTCTAGCACAGATACGCAGTATTTT.

This clonotype came up a few times. The J gene is TRBJ1-3, the V gene TRBV29-1; the D is unclear. CDR3 size: 14 residues. Germline values: CDR1 SQVTM, CDR2 ANQGSEA. The V end was cut by 5 bases, the J end by 0 bases, with 11 bases between. CDR3 DNA sequence: TGCAGCGTTCAAGGCGGAACCTCTGGAAACACCATATATTTT. Its translation: CSVQGGTSGNTIYF.

The CDR3 sequence: CASSMPQGEWKQYF. As DNA, the CDR3 is TGTGCCAGCAGCATGCCACAGGGGGAATGGAAGCAGTACTTC. This chain connects TRBV5-6 to TRBJ2-5, with TRBD1 matching 8 bases. The ends lost 4 bases at V and 11 bases at J; junction bases unmatched: 13. CDR3 length equals 14 residues. CDR1 SGHDT and CDR2 YYEEEE come from the germline V gene.

The rearrangement links TRBV28 to TRBJ1-1; TRBD1 aligns across 12 bases. From germline, CDR1 is MDHEN and CDR2 SYDVKM. The length of the CDR3 is 16 residues. With V trimmed by 6 bases and J by 4 bases, 9 bases remained unmatched. The CDR3 loop is CASRGTGGDGSTEAFF. CDR3 nucleotides: TGTGCCAGCAGGGGGACAGGGGGCGATGGATCCACTGAAGCTTTCTTT.

The J gene is TRBJ2-7, the V gene TRBV6-2 or TRBV6-3; maybe TRBD1 (6 bases). Trimming took 5 bases from V and 5 from J, leaving 16 bases between them. Germline CDR1 MNHEY, CDR2 SVGEGT. This CDR3 region has 14 residues. The CDR3 sequence is CASSTYRDRHEQYF. CDR3 in DNA: TGTGCCAGCAGTACTTACAGGGATCGGCACGAGCAGTACTTC.

This clonotype was observed at least ten times. The chain carries TRBV5-1 and TRBJ2-1, with 10 nucleotides matching TRBD1. The CDR3 runs 14 residues. Trimming cost V 2 bases and J 7 bases; bases outside gene matches: 3. Germline CDR1 reads SGHRS; CDR2 reads YFSETQ. CDR3 sequence reads: CASSLGTGVNEQFF. CDR3 sequence (DNA): TGCGCCAGCAGCTTAGGGACAGGGGTTAATGAGCAGTTCTTC.

This clonotype was recorded a few times. CDR3 region: CAISSLNTEAFF. The CDR3 nucleotides read TGTGCCATCAGCTCACTTAACACTGAAGCTTTCTTT. This chain connects TRBV10-3 to TRBJ1-1, with no clear D. This CDR3 has 12 residues. Trimming pared 6 bases from V and 2 bases from J, leaving 7 bases between. The germline gives CDR1 ENHRY, CDR2 SYGVKD.

The CDR3: CASSFRTRTNEQFF. The DNA of the CDR3 is TGTGCCAGCAGCTTCCGGACCCGAACCAATGAGCAGTTCTTC. The chain carries TRBV7-2 and TRBJ2-1, with D hard to call. With 3 bases removed from V and 6 bases from J, the gap between germline ends came to 12 bases. Germline CDR1 SGHTA, CDR2 FQGNSA. This CDR3 region has 14 residues.